These 3 T cell receptor beta chains were sequenced from one sample in a study of T-cell memory formation after mild COVID-19. TCRdb re-analysed the 5' RACE reads in MiXCR, keeping a single row per CDR3 protein. Of about 560,000 distinct CDR3 sequences in the sample, less than 25% are singletons; the top ten hold around 9.2%. Specimen: PBMCs or a T cell subset sorted from them (not recorded which). The receptors were gathered from an adult woman who had mild COVID-19 (a few samples of this study predate the infection). Cell type and time point are not known.

CDR3 coding DNA: TGCGCCAGCAGCATTGACAAGGCAGACATTCAGTACTTC. The encoded protein is CASSIDKADIQYF. The J gene is TRBJ2-4, the V gene TRBV5-1; unclear D gene. The germline gives CDR1 SGHRS, CDR2 YFSETQ. This CDR3 is built from 13 residues. The V end lost 4 bases, the J end lost 8 bases, and 13 bases lay between the germline ends.

The V and J genes are TRBV6-5 and TRBJ1-1, with unresolved D. The CDR3 is 11 amino acids. The germline gives CDR1 MNHEY, CDR2 SVGAGI. The V end lost 6 bases, the J end lost 5 bases, and 7 bases lay between the germline ends. CDR3 sequence reads: CASRGATEAFF. CDR3 sequence (DNA): TGTGCCAGCAGGGGCGCGACTGAAGCTTTCTTT.

This clonotype was recorded at least ten times. The V and J genes are TRBV7-6 and TRBJ2-5; no clear D. CDR1 and CDR2 (germline): SGHVS, FNYEAQ. The CDR3 length is 12 residues. Trimming took 6 bases from V and 5 from J, leaving 10 bases between them. The chain's CDR3 is CASSFSSETQYF. DNA of the CDR3: TGTGCCAGCAGTTTTTCGTCGGAGACCCAGTACTTC.